The 3 T cell receptor beta chains below come from one sample, sequenced in a study of shared clonotypes between healthy human individuals (dated by TCRdb to 2020 to 2022). The method behind the library was the immunoSEQ multiplex PCR assay. TCRdb limited this immuneACCESS table to in-frame rearrangements with V and J called. A share of clones is missing; checked studies link under half to unresolved V genes, and the rest is unexplained. The sample table contains around 450,000 clones; only one count was recorded for 75% to 85% of them. The ten biggest clones cover approximately 13% of the sample. The sequenced sample was PBMCs. Source of these receptors: a woman in her forties in good health. Some clones in this sample may be carry-over from other donors' samples.

The V call is TRBV15, the J call TRBJ2-5; 7 nucleotides match TRBD2. J was trimmed by 1 base and V by 5 bases; bases with no gene match: 4. Germline V gene lookup returns CDR1 LNHNV and CDR2 YYDKDF (reference sequence). CDR3 size: 14 residues. CDR3 amino acids: CATSWGGFQETQYF. Here the CDR3 DNA reads TGTGCCACCAGCTGGGGGGGGTTCCAAGAGACCCAGTACTTC.

The V and J genes are TRBV28 and TRBJ2-2; D gene unclear. The germline gives CDR1 MDHEN, CDR2 SYDVKM. The CDR3 is made up of 15 amino acids. Trimming took off 5 bases at V and 4 bases at J, with 14 bases between the two ends. The CDR3 sequence: CASSTGVAGTGELFF. The CDR3 nucleotides read TGTGCCAGCAGTACCGGAGTTGCCGGCACCGGGGAGCTGTTTTTT.

This clone was detected only once. The chain links TRBV7-9 to TRBJ2-7; TRBD1 is a possible D gene (5 bases). CDR1 and CDR2 from the germline V gene are SEHNR and FQNEAQ (reference sequence). The CDR3 has 17 amino acids. Trimming removed 4 bases at V and 2 bases at J, with 21 bases between. The CDR3 loop reads CASSSLETTVKTYEQYF. In DNA, the CDR3 is TGTGCCAGCAGCTCTTTGGAAACGACAGTTAAAACCTACGAGCAGTACTTC.